Listed here are 20 T cell receptor beta chains from one sample, sequenced in a study of cytomegalovirus exposure and HLA in healthy donors. Use of 60 Vbeta and 13 Jbeta primers characterized the PCR. Some clones are missing from TCRdb's copy, which holds only in-frame ones; the method was immunoSEQ multiplex PCR. The repertoire includes 130,000 to 150,000 clones, 70% to 80% of them detected once, and roughly 4.7% sits in the top ten. The sequenced sample was PBMCs. The receptors derive from a male donor in good health and CMV-seronegative.

As for this clone: The missing conserved phenylalanine or tryptophan at the end of this CDR3 makes a read error likely. This chain connects TRBV6-1 to TRBJ1-5; D is ambiguous. V lost 6 bases to trimming and J lost 7 bases, with 13 bases between them. Germline V gives CDR1 MNHNS, CDR2 SASEGT. This CDR3 contains 13 residues. DNA of the CDR3: TGTGCCAGCAGAAATTTGGATGGGCAGCCCCAGCATCTT. Its protein is CASRNLDGQPQHL.

Worth noting for this clone: Relative to the germline gene, one junction end is altered; a read error may explain this. The chain joins TRBV7-7 to TRBJ2-3; 7 bases are a match to TRBD1. CDR1 is SSHAT and CDR2 is FNYEAQ in the germline V gene (reference sequence). The length of the CDR3 is 14 residues. The CDR3 DNA follows: TGTGCTAGCAGCTCCGGGACAGGCACAGATACGCAGTATTTT. Translating gives CASSSGTGTDTQYF.

This clone was seen once. CDR3 bases: TGTGCCAGCAGTTTCCACAGGGGGCGGACTGAAGCTTTCTTT. Residues: CASSFHRGRTEAFF. This rearrangement joins TRBV28 to TRBJ1-1; 9 nucleotides agree with TRBD1. Germline V gene sequence: CDR1 MDHEN, CDR2 SYDVKM. V lost 3 bases and J lost 5; bases outside the gene matches: 4. The CDR3 is 14 amino acids. The full variable domain, with the rest looked up from reference TRBV28 and TRBJ1-1, is DVKVTQSSRYLVKRTGEKVFLECVQDMDHENMFWYRQDPGLGLRLIYFSYDVKMKEKGDIPEGYSVSREKKERFSLILESASTNQTSMYLCASSFHRGRTEAFFGQGTRLTVV.

The chain is built from TRBV12-5 and TRBJ1-1; TRBD1 matches 9 bases. Germline CDR1 is LGHNT and CDR2 is FRNRAP. The CDR3 covers 16 residues. V lost 4 bases to trimming and J lost 0 bases; unmatched junction nucleotides: 6. The CDR3 loop reads CASGSGTGLMNTEAFF. CDR3 coding DNA: TGTGCTAGTGGTTCCGGGACAGGGCTAATGAACACTGAAGCTTTCTTT.

With respect to this clone: The junction departs from the called germline gene at one end, perhaps through a read error. The V and J genes are TRBV25-1 and TRBJ2-4; 11 nucleotides line up with TRBD2. The CDR3 contains 14 residues. The germline CDR1 and CDR2 sequences are MGHDK and SYGVNS. CDR3 sequence (DNA): TGTGCCAGCAGTGTAGCGGGGGGGCGGAACATTCGGTACTTC. It codes for CASSVAGGRNIRYF.

This chain uses TRBV2 with TRBJ2-5; D may be TRBD1 (5 bases). CDR3 length equals 15 residues. The V and J ends lost 1 base and 0 bases respectively, with 9 bases between them. CDR1 SNHLY and CDR2 FYNNEI come from the germline V gene. The CDR3: CASSEGQSHQETQYF. CDR3 bases: TGTGCCAGCAGTGAAGGACAGTCCCACCAAGAGACCCAGTACTTC.

V and J are TRBV6-6 and TRBJ2-1; the match to TRBD2 covers 12 bases. J lost 8 bases, V lost 10 bases, and 6 bases had no gene match. The germline V gene has CDR1 MNHNY and CDR2 SVGAGI (reference sequence). This CDR3 is built from 13 residues. The CDR3 is CATSSGGAYEQFF. The CDR3 DNA follows: TGTGCCACCTCTAGCGGGGGGGCTTATGAGCAGTTCTTC.

This clone appeared a single time. One end of the junction fails to match germline, which may point to a read error. The same CDR3 arises from other DNA sequences in this sample as well. The chain couples TRBV30 to TRBJ1-5; 7 bases are a match to TRBD1. CDR1 and CDR2 (germline): GTSNPN, SVGIG (reference sequence). This CDR3 has 14 residues. This CDR3 reads CAWRKGQSNQPQHF. The CDR3 DNA reads as TGCGCCTGGAGAAAGGGACAGAGCAATCAGCCCCAGCATTTT. Full variable domain (outside the CDR3, taken from reference TRBV30 and TRBJ1-5): SQTIHQWPATLVQPVGSPLSLECTVEGTSNPNLYWYRQAAGRGLQLLFYSVGIGQISSEVPQNLSASRPQDRQFILSSKKLLLSDSGFYLCAWRKGQSNQPQHFGDGTRLSIL.

This chain joins TRBV11-2 and TRBJ2-2; tentative D call: TRBD1 (6 bases). Per germline, CDR1 SGHAT and CDR2 FQNNGV. V was clipped by 2 bases and J by 7 bases, with 11 bases between them. The CDR3 extends over 14 amino acids. The DNA for the CDR3 is TGTGCCAGCAGCTTACGACAGGACGGCGGGGAGCTGTTTTTT. It encodes CASSLRQDGGELFF. Together with reference TRBV11-2 and TRBJ2-2, the CDR3 gives the full variable domain: EAGVAQSPRYKIIEKRQSVAFWCNPISGHATLYWYQQILGQGPKLLIQFQNNGVVDDSQLPKDRFSAERLKGVDSTLKIQPAKLEDSAVYLCASSLRQDGGELFFGEGSRLTVL.

The genes are TRBV4-3 and TRBJ2-4, with D perhaps TRBD1 (7 bases). Trimming cost V 5 bases and J 4 bases, with 18 bases left between them. There are 16 residues in the CDR3. The germline CDR1 and CDR2 sequences are LGHNA and YSLEER. The chain's CDR3 is CASSSDRAGGKNIQYF. The CDR3 DNA reads as TGCGCCAGCAGCTCCGACCGGGCAGGGGGGAAAAACATTCAGTACTTC.

The sample holds a few counts of this clone. The chain combines TRBV19 with TRBJ1-1, with a possible D match to TRBD1 (6 bases). The CDR3 consists of 16 residues. The germline V gene encodes CDR1 LNHDA and CDR2 SQIVND (reference sequence). V lost 5 bases to trimming and J lost 1 base, with 17 bases between them. For the CDR3, the DNA is TGTGCCAGTAGTTCCATACGGGGACAACAGAACACTGAAGCTTTCTTT. Its translation: CASSSIRGQQNTEAFF.

This rearrangement joins TRBV4-2 to TRBJ2-7; 8 nucleotides line up with TRBD2. V was pared by 0 bases and J by 4 bases, with 5 bases of the junction left unmatched. Germline-derived CDR1 and CDR2 are LGHNA and YNFKEQ. CDR3 length equals 15 residues. The CDR3 is CASSQERGVQYEQYF. CDR3 sequence (DNA): TGTGCCAGCAGCCAAGAGCGGGGGGTGCAGTACGAGCAGTACTTC.

This clone showed up just a few times. The genes are TRBV6-5 and TRBJ1-1; no definite D call. Trimming stripped 0 bases from V and 4 bases from J, with 9 bases between. Germline assignment: CDR1 MNHEY and CDR2 SVGAGI. The CDR3 extends over 14 amino acids. The CDR3 protein is CASSYSTGFTEAFF. CDR3 bases: TGTGCCAGCAGTTACTCTACGGGGTTCACTGAAGCTTTCTTT.

V usage is TRBV4-2 and J usage is TRBJ2-7, with 7 bases that match TRBD2. CDR3 size: 16 residues. The V gene's germline CDR1 is LGHNA and CDR2 YNFKEQ. V shed 0 bases, J shed 0 bases, and the junction held 5 bases outside the gene matches. The CDR3 region has the DNA TGTGCCAGCAGCCAAGAGGGGACGGGGGGCTCCTACGAGCAGTACTTC. Amino acid sequence: CASSQEGTGGSYEQYF.

The rearrangement joins TRBV28 to TRBJ1-4; 7 positions agree with TRBD1. Germline V gene data show CDR1 as MDHEN and CDR2 as SYDVKM. J was trimmed by 3 bases and V by 6 bases; bases with no gene match: 10. The CDR3 is 16 amino acids. CDR3 sequence (DNA): TGTGCCAGCAGACCCTCCACGACAGGGTCTAATGAAAAACTGTTTTTT. The encoded protein is CASRPSTTGSNEKLFF.

This clone was seen only a few times. The chain couples TRBV12-5 to TRBJ2-1; the match to TRBD2 covers 7 bases. The CDR3 spans 15 residues. V was clipped by 7 bases and J by 9 bases; unmatched bases: 15. Germline lookup yields CDR1 LGHNT and CDR2 FRNRAP. The CDR3 loop reads CASAAGTTIFGEQFF. DNA of the CDR3: TGTGCTAGTGCCGCCGGGACTACTATATTTGGTGAGCAGTTCTTC. The variable domain in full, completed from reference TRBV12-5 and TRBJ2-1, reads DARVTQTPRHKVTEMGQEVTMRCQPILGHNTVFWYRQTMMQGLELLAYFRNRAPLDDSGMPKDRFSAEMPDATLATLKIQPSEPRDSAVYFCASAAGTTIFGEQFFGPGTRLTVL.

The chain links TRBV27 to TRBJ1-2; no reliable D call. CDR3 size: 13 residues. CDR1 and CDR2 from the germline V gene are MNHEY and SMNVEV (reference sequence). Trimming cost V 5 bases and J 5 bases, with 12 bases left between them. The CDR3 bases are TGTGCCAGCAGTCCCCTGAACAGTTATGGCTACACCTTC. Its translation is CASSPLNSYGYTF.

This clone was counted a single time. V is TRBV7-2 and J is TRBJ1-1; D possibly corresponds to TRBD1 (6 bases). With 6 bases removed from V and 1 base from J, the gap between germline ends came to 15 bases. Germline CDR1 and CDR2: SGHTA and FQGNSA. There are 15 residues in the CDR3. This CDR3 is CASSQTQQGNTEAFF. CDR3 in DNA: TGTGCCAGCAGTCAAACCCAACAGGGGAACACTGAAGCTTTCTTT.

This sequence joins TRBV10-3 and TRBJ1-2; D might be TRBD1 (6 bases). V dropped 6 bases and J dropped 6 bases, with 14 bases sitting between them. The CDR3 consists of 13 residues. Germline CDR1 reads ENHRY; CDR2 reads SYGVKD. CDR3 bases: TGTGCCATCAGAGGGGACAAAGGGGATGGCTACACCTTC. This codes for CAIRGDKGDGYTF.

The CDR3 DNA sequence: TGTGCCAGCAGTGGACAGGGCCTCTCGGCCGAGCAGTACTTC. This encodes CASSGQGLSAEQYF. The chain carries TRBV6-5 and TRBJ2-7, with 8 bases fitting TRBD1. V was pared by 5 bases and J by 6 bases, with 9 bases of the junction left unmatched. The CDR3 spans 14 residues. The germline V gene encodes CDR1 MNHEY and CDR2 SVGAGI.